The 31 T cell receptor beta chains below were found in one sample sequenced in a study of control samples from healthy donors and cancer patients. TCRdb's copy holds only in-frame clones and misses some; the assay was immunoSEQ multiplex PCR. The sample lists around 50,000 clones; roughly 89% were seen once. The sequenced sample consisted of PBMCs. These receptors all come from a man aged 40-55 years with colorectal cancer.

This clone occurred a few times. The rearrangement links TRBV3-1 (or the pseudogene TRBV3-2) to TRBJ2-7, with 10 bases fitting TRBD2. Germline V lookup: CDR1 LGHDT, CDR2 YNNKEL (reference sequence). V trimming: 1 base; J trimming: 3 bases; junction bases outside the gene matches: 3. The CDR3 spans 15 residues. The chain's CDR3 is CASSQGLAGDYEQYF. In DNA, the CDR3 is TGTGCCAGCAGCCAAGGGCTAGCGGGAGACTACGAGCAGTACTTC.

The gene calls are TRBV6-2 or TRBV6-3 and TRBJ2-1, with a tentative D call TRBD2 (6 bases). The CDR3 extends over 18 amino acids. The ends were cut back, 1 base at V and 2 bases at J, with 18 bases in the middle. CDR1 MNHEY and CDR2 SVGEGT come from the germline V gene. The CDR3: CASSYLYREPPPYNEQFF. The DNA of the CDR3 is TGTGCCAGCAGTTACTTGTACCGGGAGCCACCCCCCTACAATGAGCAGTTCTTC.

The DNA for the CDR3 is TGTGCCAGCTCACCACCGATTCAGCGATACATGAACACTGAAGCTTTCTTT. Translating gives CASSPPIQRYMNTEAFF. The V call is TRBV18, the J call TRBJ1-1; D is unclear. CDR3 size: 17 residues. CDR1 and CDR2 (germline): KGHSH, LQKENI. The ends were cut back, 0 bases at V and 0 bases at J, with 14 bases in the middle.

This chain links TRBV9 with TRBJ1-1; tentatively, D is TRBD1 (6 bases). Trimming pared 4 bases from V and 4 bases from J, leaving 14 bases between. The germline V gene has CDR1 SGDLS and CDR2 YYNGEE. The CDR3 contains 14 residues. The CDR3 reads CASSTQQGSTEAFF. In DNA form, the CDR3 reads TGTGCCAGCAGCACCCAACAGGGCAGCACTGAAGCTTTCTTT.

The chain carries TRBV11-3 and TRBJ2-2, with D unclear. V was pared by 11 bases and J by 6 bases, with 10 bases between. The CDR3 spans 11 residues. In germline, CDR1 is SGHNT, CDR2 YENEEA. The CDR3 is CAVSEAGELFF. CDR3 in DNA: TGTGCCGTCTCAGAGGCCGGGGAGCTGTTTTTT.

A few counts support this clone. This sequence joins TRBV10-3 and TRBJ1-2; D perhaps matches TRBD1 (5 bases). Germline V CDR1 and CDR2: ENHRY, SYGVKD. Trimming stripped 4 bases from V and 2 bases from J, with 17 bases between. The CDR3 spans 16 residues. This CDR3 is CAISARVVGENYGYTF. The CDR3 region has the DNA TGTGCCATCAGTGCCCGGGTTGTGGGGGAGAACTATGGCTACACCTTC.

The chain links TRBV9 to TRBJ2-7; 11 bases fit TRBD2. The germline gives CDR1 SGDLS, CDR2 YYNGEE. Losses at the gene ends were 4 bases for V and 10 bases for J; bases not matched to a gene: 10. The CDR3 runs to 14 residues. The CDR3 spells CASSPWTSGRNQYF. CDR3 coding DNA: TGTGCCAGCAGCCCCTGGACTAGCGGGCGGAATCAGTACTTC. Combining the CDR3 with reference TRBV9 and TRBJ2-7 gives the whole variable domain DSGVTQTPKHLITATGQRVTLRCSPRSGDLSVYWYQQSLDQGLQFLIQYYNGEERAKGNILERFSAQQFPDLHSELNLSSLELGDSALYFCASSPWTSGRNQYFGPGTRLTVT.

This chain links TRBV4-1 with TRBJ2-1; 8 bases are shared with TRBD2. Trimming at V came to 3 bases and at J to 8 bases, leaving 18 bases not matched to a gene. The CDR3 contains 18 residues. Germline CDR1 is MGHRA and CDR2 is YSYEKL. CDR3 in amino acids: CASSHVPPGGRRADEQFF. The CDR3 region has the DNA TGCGCCAGCAGCCATGTCCCTCCTGGCGGGAGGAGGGCAGATGAGCAGTTCTTC.

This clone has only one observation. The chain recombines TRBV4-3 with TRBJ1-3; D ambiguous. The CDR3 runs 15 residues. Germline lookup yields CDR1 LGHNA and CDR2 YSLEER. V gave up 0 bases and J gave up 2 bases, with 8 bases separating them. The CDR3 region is CASSQELGTGNTIYF. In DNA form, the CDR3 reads TGCGCCAGCAGCCAAGAACTAGGGACTGGAAACACCATATATTTT.

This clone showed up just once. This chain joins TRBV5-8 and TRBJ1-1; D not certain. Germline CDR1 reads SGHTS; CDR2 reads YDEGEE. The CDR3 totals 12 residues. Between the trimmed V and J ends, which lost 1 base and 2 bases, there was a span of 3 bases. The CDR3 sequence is CASSLFNTEAFF. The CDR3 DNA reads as TGTGCCAGCAGCTTGTTTAACACTGAAGCTTTCTTT.

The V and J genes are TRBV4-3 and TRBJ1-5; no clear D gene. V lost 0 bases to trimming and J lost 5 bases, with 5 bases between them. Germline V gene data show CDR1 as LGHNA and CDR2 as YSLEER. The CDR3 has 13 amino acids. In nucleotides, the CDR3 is TGCGCCAGCAGCCAAGATAGGGATCAGCCCCAGCATTTT. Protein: CASSQDRDQPQHF.

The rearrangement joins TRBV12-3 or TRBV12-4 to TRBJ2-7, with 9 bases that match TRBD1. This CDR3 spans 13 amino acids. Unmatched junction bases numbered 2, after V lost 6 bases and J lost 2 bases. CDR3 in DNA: TGTGCCAGCAGCCGGACAGGGGCCTACGAGCAGTACTTC. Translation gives CASSRTGAYEQYF.

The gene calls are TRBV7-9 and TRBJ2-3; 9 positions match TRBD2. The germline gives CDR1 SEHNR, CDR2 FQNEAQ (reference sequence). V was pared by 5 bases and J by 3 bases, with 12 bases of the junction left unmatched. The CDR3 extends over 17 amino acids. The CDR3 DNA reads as TGTGCCAGCAGCGATAGCCTTAGCGGGAGCGGTACAGATACGCAGTATTTT. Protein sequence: CASSDSLSGSGTDTQYF.

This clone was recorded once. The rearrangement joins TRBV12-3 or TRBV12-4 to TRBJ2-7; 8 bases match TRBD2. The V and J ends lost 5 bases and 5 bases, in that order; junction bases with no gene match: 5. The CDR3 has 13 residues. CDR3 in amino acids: CASSSGSGNEQYF. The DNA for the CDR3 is TGTGCCAGCAGTAGCGGGAGCGGAAACGAGCAGTACTTC.

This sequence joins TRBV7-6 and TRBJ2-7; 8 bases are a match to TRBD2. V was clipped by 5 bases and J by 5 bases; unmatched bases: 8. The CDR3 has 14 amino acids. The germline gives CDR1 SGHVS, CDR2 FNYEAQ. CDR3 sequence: CASSPRGSGNEQYF. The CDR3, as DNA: TGTGCCAGCAGCCCCCGGGGTAGCGGGAACGAGCAGTACTTC.

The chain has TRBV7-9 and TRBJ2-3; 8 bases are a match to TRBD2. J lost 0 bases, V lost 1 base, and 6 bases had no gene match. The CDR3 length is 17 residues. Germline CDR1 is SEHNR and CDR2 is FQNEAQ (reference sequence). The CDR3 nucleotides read TGTGCCAGCAGCTTAGGCCCCAGCGGGGGTAGCACAGATACGCAGTATTTT. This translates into CASSLGPSGGSTDTQYF.

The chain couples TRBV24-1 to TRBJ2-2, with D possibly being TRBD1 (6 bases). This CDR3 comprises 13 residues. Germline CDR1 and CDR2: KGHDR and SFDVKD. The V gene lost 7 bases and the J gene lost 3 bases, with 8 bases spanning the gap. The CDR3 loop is CATRDRDTGELFF. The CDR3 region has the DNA TGTGCCACCAGGGACAGAGACACCGGGGAGCTGTTTTTT.

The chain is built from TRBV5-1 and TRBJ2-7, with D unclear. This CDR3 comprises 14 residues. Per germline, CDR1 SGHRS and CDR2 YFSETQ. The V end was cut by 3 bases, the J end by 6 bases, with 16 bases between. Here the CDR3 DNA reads TGCGCCAGCAGCTCCCGTGTGATAGGCATCGAGCAGTACTTC. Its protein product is CASSSRVIGIEQYF.

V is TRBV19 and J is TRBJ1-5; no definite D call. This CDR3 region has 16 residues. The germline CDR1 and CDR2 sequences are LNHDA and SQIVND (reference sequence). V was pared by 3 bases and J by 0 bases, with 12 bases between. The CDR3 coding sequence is TGTGCCAGTAGTATCATAGGGCCCTATAGCAATCAGCCCCAGCATTTT. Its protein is CASSIIGPYSNQPQHF.

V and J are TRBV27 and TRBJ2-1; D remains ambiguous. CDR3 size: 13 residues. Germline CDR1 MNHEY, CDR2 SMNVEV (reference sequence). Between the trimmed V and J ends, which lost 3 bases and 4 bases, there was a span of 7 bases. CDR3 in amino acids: CASSFERYNEQFF. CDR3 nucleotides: TGTGCCAGCAGTTTTGAACGGTACAATGAGCAGTTCTTC.

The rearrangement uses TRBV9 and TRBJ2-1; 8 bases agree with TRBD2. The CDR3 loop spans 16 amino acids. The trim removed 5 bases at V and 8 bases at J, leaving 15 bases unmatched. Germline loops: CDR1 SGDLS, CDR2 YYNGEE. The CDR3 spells CASSVYETSASDEQFF. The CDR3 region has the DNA TGTGCCAGCAGTGTCTACGAGACTAGCGCCTCGGATGAGCAGTTCTTC. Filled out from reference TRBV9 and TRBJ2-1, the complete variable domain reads DSGVTQTPKHLITATGQRVTLRCSPRSGDLSVYWYQQSLDQGLQFLIQYYNGEERAKGNILERFSAQQFPDLHSELNLSSLELGDSALYFCASSVYETSASDEQFFGPGTRLTVL.

CDR3 sequence: CAISEPNLRRAYEQYF. CDR3 sequence (DNA): TGTGCCATCAGTGAGCCCAACTTGCGGAGGGCCTACGAGCAGTACTTC. The genes are TRBV10-3 and TRBJ2-7; the D gene is possibly TRBD2 (6 bases). V was pared by 2 bases and J by 2 bases, with 16 bases between. This CDR3 has 16 residues. Per the germline V gene, CDR1 is ENHRY and CDR2 is SYGVKD.

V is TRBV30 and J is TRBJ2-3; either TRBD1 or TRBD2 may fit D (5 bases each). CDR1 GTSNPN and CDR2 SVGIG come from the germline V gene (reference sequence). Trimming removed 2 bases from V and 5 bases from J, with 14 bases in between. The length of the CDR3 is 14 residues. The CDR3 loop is CAWSRNGAQDTQYF. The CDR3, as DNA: TGTGCCTGGAGTAGGAACGGGGCGCAAGATACGCAGTATTTT.

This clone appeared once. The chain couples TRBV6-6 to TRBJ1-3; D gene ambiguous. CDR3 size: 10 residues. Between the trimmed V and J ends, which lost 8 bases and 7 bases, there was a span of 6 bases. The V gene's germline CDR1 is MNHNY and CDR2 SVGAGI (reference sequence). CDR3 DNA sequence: TGTGCCAGCGGTGGGAACACCATATATTTT. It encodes CASGGNTIYF.

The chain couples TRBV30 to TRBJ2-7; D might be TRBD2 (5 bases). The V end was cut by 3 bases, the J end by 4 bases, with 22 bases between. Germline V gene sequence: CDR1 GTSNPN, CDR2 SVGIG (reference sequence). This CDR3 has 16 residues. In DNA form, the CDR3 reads TGTGCCTGGAGATACAACCCCCGGGAAATCCCTTACGAGCAGTACTTC. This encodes CAWRYNPREIPYEQYF.

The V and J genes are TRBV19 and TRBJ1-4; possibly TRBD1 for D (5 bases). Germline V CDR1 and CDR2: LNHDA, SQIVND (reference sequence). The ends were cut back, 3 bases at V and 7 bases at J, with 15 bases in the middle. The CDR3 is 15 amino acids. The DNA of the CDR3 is TGTGCCAGTAGTATGACGCAGGGTAGCGGTGAAAAACTGTTTTTT. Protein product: CASSMTQGSGEKLFF.

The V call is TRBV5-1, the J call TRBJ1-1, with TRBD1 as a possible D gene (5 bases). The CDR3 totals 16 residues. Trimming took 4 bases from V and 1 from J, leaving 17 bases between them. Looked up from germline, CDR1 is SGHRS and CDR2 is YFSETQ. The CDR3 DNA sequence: TGCGCCAGCAGCCTATCGGGGGTATCGGGGAACACTGAAGCTTTCTTT. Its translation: CASSLSGVSGNTEAFF.

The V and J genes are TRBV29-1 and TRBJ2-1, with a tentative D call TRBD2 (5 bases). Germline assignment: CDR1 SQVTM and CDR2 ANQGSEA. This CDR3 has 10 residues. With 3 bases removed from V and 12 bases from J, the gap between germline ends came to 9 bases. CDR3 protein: CSVDQGGQFF. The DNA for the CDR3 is TGCAGCGTTGACCAAGGAGGGCAGTTCTTC.

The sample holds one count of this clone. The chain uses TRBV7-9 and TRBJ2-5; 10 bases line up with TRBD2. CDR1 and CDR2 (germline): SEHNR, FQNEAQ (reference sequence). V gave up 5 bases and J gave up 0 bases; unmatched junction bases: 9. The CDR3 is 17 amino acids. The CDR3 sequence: CASSARTSGRYQETQYF. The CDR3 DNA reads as TGTGCCAGCAGCGCCCGGACTAGCGGAAGGTACCAAGAGACCCAGTACTTC.

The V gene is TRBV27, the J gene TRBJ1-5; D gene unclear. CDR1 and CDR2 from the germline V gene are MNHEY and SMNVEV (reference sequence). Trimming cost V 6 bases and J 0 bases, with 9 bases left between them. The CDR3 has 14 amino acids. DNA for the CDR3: TGTGCCAGCAGGGAGGGTTATAGCAATCAGCCCCAGCATTTT. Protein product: CASREGYSNQPQHF.

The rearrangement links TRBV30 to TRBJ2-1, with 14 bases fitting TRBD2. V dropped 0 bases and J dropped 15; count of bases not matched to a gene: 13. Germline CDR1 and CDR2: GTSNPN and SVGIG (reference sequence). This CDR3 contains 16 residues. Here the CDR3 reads CAWSVTAGTSGSKAFF. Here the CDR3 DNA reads TGTGCCTGGAGTGTAACCGCCGGGACTAGCGGGAGTAAAGCGTTCTTC.